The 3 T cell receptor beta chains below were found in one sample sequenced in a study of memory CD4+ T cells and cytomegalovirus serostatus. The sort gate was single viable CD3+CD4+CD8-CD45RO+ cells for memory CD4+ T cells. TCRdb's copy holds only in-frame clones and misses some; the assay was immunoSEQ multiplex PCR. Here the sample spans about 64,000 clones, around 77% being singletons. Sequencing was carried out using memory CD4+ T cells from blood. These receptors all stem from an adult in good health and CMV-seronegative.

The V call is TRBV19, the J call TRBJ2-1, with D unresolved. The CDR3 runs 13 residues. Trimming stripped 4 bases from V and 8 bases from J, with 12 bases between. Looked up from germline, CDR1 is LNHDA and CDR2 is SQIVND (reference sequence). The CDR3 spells CASSTTRLDEQFF. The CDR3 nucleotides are TGTGCCAGTAGTACAACGCGACTGGATGAGCAGTTCTTC. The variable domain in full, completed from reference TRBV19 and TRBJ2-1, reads DGGITQSPKYLFRKEGQNVTLSCEQNLNHDAMYWYRQDPGQGLRLIYYSQIVNDFQKGDIAEGYSVSREKKESFPLTVTSAQKNPTAFYLCASSTTRLDEQFFGPGTRLTVL.

CDR3 region: CASSVGALAGYNEQFF. For the CDR3, the DNA is TGTGCCAGCAGCGTAGGGGCCCTAGCGGGGTACAATGAGCAGTTCTTC. The V and J genes are TRBV9 and TRBJ2-1; TRBD2 matches at 9 bases. CDR1 and CDR2 from the germline V gene are SGDLS and YYNGEE. The CDR3 contains 16 residues. V lost 0 bases and J lost 4; bases outside the gene matches: 5.

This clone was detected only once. In DNA, the CDR3 is TGTGCCAGCAGCTTTAGGCGCAATCAGCCCCAGCATTTT. It codes for CASSFRRNQPQHF. This chain connects TRBV5-8 to TRBJ1-5; D not certain. Trimming left V 2 bases short and J 2 bases short, with 5 bases between. Per the germline V gene, CDR1 is SGHTS and CDR2 is YDEGEE. CDR3 size: 13 residues.